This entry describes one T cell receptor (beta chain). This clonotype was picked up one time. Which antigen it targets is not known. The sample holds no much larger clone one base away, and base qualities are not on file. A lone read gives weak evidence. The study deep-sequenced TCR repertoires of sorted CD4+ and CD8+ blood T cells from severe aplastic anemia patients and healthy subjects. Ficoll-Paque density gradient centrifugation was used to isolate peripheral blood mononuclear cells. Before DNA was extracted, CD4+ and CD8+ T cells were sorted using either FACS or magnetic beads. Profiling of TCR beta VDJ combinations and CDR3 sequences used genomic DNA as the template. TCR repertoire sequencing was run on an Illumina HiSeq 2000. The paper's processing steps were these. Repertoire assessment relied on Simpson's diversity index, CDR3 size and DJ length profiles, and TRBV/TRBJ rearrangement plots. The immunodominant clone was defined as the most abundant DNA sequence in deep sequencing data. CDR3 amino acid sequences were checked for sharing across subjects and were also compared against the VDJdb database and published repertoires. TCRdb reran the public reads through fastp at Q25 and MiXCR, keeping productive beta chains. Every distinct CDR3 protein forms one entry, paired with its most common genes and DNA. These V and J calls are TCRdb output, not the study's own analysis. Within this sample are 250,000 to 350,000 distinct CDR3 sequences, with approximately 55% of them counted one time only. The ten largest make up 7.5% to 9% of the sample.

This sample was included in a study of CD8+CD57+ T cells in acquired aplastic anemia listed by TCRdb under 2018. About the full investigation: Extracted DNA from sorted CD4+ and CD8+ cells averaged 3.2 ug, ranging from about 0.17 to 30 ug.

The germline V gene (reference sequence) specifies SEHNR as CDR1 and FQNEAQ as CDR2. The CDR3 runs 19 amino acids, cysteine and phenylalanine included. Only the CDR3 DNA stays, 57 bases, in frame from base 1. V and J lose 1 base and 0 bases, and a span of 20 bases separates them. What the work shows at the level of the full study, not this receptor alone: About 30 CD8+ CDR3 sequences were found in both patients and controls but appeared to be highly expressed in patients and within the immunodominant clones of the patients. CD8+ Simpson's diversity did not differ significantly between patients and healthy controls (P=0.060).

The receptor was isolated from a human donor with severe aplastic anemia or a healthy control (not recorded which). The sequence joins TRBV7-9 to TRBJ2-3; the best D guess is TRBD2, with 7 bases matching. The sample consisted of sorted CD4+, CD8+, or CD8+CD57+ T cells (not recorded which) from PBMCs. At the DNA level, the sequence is TGTGCCAGCAGCTTAGGGGTGGGTGAGGGGGGGCCGAGCACAGATACGCAGTATTTT. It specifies CASSLGVGEGGPSTDTQYF.